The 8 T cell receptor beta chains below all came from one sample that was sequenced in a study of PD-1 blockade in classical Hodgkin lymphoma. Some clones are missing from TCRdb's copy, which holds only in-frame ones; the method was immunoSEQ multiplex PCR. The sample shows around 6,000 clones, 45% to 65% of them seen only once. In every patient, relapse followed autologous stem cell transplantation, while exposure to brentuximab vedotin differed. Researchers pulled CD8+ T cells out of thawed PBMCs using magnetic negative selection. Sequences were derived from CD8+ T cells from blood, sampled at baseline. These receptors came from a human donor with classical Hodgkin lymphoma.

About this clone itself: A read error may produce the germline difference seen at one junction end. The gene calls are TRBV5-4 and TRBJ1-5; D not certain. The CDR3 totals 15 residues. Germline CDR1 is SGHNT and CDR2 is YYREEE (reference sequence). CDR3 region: CASSHAFNSNQPQHF. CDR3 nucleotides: TGCGCCAGCAGCCACGCCTTCAATAGCAATCAGCCCCAGCATTTT.

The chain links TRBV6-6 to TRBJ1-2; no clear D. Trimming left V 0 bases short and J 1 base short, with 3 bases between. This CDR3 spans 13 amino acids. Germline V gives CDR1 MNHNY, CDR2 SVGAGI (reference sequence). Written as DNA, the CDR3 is TGTGCCAGCAGTTACTCCGATAACTATGGCTACACCTTC. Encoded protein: CASSYSDNYGYTF.

CDR3 in DNA: TGTGCCAGTAACTACGAGCAGTACTTC. This gives the protein CASNYEQYF. The V gene is TRBV6-1, the J gene TRBJ2-7; no reliable D call. V was cut by 9 bases and J by 3 bases, with 3 bases left in between. The germline V gene has CDR1 MNHNS and CDR2 SASEGT. This CDR3 spans 9 amino acids.

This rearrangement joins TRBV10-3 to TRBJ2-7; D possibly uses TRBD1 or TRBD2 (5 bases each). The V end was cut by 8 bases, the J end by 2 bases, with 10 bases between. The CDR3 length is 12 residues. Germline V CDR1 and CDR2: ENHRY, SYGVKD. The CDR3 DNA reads TGTGCCATCGGGACGGAAACCTACGAGCAGTACTTC. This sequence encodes CAIGTETYEQYF.

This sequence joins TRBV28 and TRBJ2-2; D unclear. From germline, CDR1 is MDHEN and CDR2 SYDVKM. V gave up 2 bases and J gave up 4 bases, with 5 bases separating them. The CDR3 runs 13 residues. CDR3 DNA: TGTGCCAGCAGTTTAGGTTCCACCGGGGAGCTGTTTTTT. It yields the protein CASSLGSTGELFF.

CDR3 region: CASSERQYGYTF. CDR3 sequence (DNA): TGTGCCAGCAGTGAGCGTCAGTACGGCTACACCTTC. The chain couples TRBV4-2 to TRBJ1-2; D gene unclear. CDR1 is LGHNA and CDR2 is YNFKEQ in the germline V gene. V gave up 6 bases and J gave up 8 bases, with 13 bases separating them. CDR3 length: 12 residues.

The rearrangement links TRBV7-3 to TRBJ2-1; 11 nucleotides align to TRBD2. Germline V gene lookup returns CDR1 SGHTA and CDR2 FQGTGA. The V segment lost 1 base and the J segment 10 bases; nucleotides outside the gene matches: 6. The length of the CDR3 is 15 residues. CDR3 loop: CASSLKLAGEGEQFF. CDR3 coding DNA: TGTGCCAGCAGCTTAAAACTAGCGGGAGAAGGGGAGCAGTTCTTC.

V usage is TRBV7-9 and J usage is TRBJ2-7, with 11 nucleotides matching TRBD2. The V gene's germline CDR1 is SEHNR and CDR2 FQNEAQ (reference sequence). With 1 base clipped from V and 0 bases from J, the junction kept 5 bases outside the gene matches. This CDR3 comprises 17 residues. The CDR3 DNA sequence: TGTGCCAGCAGCTTAGTAGCGGGAGGGCCGAGCTCCTACGAGCAGTACTTC. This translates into CASSLVAGGPSSYEQYF.